Here is one TCR beta chain with its context. This clonotype is considered medium-sized (0.01 to 0.1%). Which antigen it targets is not known. Sequence at one end of the junction differs from germline and may be a read error. Reading from cysteine to phenylalanine, the CDR3 counts 14 amino acids. The only DNA kept is the CDR3, 42 bases in frame from the first base. CDR1 and CDR2 (MNHEY, SVGEGT) derive from the germline V gene. The sample is drawn from a study of T cell repertoires in breast cancer (dated by TCRdb to between 2015 and 2016). Turning to the overall study: The study profiled tumors, lymph nodes and peripheral blood lymphocytes from breast cancer patients, plus peripheral blood from healthy control donors. ER+/PR+ status was present in the majority of the 20 or so patient tumors that were analyzed for shared TCRs. Nine healthy donors, of an age range similar to that of the patients, were included as controls. Sequencing yielded on average around 500,000 sequences per sample and 7.5 to 10 reads per input cell. Because breast cancer has a low mutational burden and rarely has common mutations, the study reasoned that TCRs shared between breast cancer patients would target shared antigens. After being minced and digested with Liberase and DNase, tumors and tumor-involved lymph nodes were passed through 70-um and 40-um filters. Tumor-free lymph nodes were processed with no enzymatic digestion, and blood samples were separated using Ficoll.

The paper's findings and limits, for the study overall: Shared TCRs were encoded by various nucleotide sequences, which suggests selection and expansion based on antigen. Tumor-involved sentinel lymph nodes shared about fourfold more TCRs with matched tumor repertoires than tumor-free nodes (roughly 8% versus 2%). Possible tumor specificity was suggested for 20 or so TCR pairs that were shared across seven or more patient tumors yet rarely found in control blood. Shared TCRs showed TRBV7 predominance, possibly reflecting tumor recognition or mispriming bias from eight TRBV7 primers. Emulsion RT-PCR was considered qualitative rather than quantitative, because transcript abundance and primer differences skewed the recovery of clones. Discarding singleton TCRs and sampling only part of each tumor may have missed genuine antitumor clones.

Library generation was performed with emulsion pairing. A second nested PCR with blocking oligos suppressed unpaired genes, then a third nested PCR added Illumina adaptors and barcodes. Each emulsion RT-PCR master mix contained about 5,000-260,000 T cells, with C-region, Stepout and V-region primers. The Micellula Emulsion and Purification Kit was used to make the emulsions, and Qiagen OneStep RT-PCR reagents were used for RT-PCR. Pooled libraries were sequenced on an Illumina MiSeq with paired-end 2 x 250 reads. The study's processing was this. Read pairs were joined in Galaxy and clipped at the engineered overlap into separate alpha and beta files, and reads that were not clipped were discarded. To assign alpha-beta pairs, the researchers used CompleteTCR, a MiTCR-based pipeline that relies on an R script to link chains sharing read cluster identifiers. TCR sequences seen only once, which were about 1-3.2%, were removed as potential sequencing errors. Using fastp at Q25 and MiXCR, TCRdb reprocessed the public reads and kept productive beta chains. All rows with the same CDR3 protein become a single entry with the most common DNA and genes. TCRdb's processing, not the study's, gives the V and J calls here. This sample is represented by approximately 480 distinct CDR3 sequences; around 46% of them were singletons. The ten most abundant clones make up approximately 65% of the sample.

Paired alpha-beta TCRs of CD8+ T cells were analyzed using an expanded emulsion RT-PCR method with primers for all TCR V genes. Before emulsion RT-PCR, CD8+ T cells were isolated with a CD8 positive selection kit and incubated overnight in about 11 IU/mL IL-2. The sequence is built from TRBV6-2 or TRBV6-3 and TRBJ2-1; a stretch of 8 junction bases matches TRBD2. Sequences were obtained from CD8+ T cells. This clonotype originated in a pool of human donors with breast cancer or a healthy control (not recorded which). The DNA sequence is TGCGCCAGCAACGGGAGGGCCATTAACAATGAGCGGTTCTTC. Its translation reads: CASNGRAINNERFF.